This T cell receptor beta chain was identified in a study of CD8 T cells in Susac syndrome. TCR beta was sequenced from blood CD8+ and CD4+ T cells. Negative isolation yielded CD4+ and CD8+ T cells, and FACS enriched TEMRA cells. In germline, CDR1 is SGHDN, CDR2 FVKESK. V shed 3 bases and J shed 2 bases, with 7 bases lying between them. The CDR3 contains 14 residues. After extraction with the RNeasy kit, 0.5 to 1 ug of the RNA was reverse transcribed using random hexamers. Amplification of TCR beta CDR3 was carried out by immunoSEQ multiplex PCR, which covered 54 Vbeta and 13 Jbeta segments. TCRdb ran MiXCR on the immunoSEQ multiplex PCR reads and lists one entry per CDR3 protein. The sample holds 100,000 to 150,000 distinct CDR3 sequences, over 75% seen once.

The material sequenced was CD8+ T cells from PBMCs. The source of this sequence is a human donor with multiple sclerosis. The chain employs TRBV14 and TRBJ2-2; D uncertain. The CDR3 protein is CASSHRLNTGELFF. As DNA, the CDR3 is TGTGCCAGCAGCCACAGGCTTAACACCGGGGAGCTGTTTTTT.